One T cell receptor beta chain is described in this entry. Its antigen remains unidentified. TRB rearrangements spanning V, D and J were amplified using mixed TRB-A/B primers. TCRdb re-analysed the multiplex PCR reads in MiXCR, keeping a single row per CDR3 protein. This table has roughly 18,000 distinct CDR3 sequences, around 38% appearing once. TCR beta rearrangements were amplified from peripheral blood genomic DNA. This entry belongs to a study of T cell repertoires in aging, cancer and after chemotherapy. General study points: Across the chemotherapy interval, each cancer cohort showed higher median generation probability, suggesting thymic rebound. Loss of evenness, beyond lost richness, contributed to age-related TCR diversity decline in cancer patients.

This receptor was identified in a human donor with a solid tumor. Source material: blood.

CDR3 loop: CASIPAGGLGTGELFF. The CDR3, as DNA: TGTGCCAGCATCCCAGCGGGAGGGCTCGGCACCGGGGAGCTGTTTTTT. This rearrangement joins TRBV6-5 to TRBJ2-2, with 10 positions matching TRBD2. The CDR3 totals 16 residues. Germline CDR1 is MNHEY and CDR2 is SVGAGI. The J segment lost 4 bases and the V segment lost 7 bases, leaving 9 bases of the junction unmatched.